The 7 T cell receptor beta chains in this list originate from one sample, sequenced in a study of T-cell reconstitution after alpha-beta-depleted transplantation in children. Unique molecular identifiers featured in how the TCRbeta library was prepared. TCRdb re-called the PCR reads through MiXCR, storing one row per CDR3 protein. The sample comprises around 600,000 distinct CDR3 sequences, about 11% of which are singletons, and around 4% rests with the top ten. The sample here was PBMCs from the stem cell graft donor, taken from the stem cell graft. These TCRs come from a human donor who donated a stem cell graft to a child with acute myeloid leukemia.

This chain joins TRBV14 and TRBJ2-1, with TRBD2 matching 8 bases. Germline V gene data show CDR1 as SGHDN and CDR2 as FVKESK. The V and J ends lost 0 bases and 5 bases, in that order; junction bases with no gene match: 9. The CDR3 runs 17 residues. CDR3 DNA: TGTGCCAGCAGCCAAGATCTGAGCGGGAGCCCCAACAATGAGCAGTTCTTC. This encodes CASSQDLSGSPNNEQFF.

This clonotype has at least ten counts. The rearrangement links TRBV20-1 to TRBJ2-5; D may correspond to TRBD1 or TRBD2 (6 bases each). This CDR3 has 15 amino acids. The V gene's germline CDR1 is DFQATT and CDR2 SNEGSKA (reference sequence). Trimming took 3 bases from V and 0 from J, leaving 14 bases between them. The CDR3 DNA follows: TGCAGTGCTAGTAACCCCCGGGGGCACCAAGAGACCCAGTACTTC. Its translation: CSASNPRGHQETQYF.

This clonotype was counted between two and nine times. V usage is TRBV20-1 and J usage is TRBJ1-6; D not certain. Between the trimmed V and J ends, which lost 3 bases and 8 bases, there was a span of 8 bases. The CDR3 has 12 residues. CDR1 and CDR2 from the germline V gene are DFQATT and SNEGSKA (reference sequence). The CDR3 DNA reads TGCAGTGCTAGGCGCGGGGATTCACCCCTCCACTTT. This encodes CSARRGDSPLHF.

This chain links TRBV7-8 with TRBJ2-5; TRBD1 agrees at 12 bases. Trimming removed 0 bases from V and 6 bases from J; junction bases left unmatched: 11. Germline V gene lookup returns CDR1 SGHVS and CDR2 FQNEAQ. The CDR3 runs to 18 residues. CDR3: CASSLAPYRDRGRKTQYF. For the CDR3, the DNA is TGTGCCAGCAGCTTAGCCCCGTACCGGGACAGGGGGCGCAAGACCCAGTACTTC. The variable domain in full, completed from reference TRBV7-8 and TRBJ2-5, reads GAGVSQSPRYKVAKRGQDVALRCDPISGHVSLFWYQQALGQGPEFLTYFQNEAQLDKSGLPSDRFFAERPEGSVSTLKIQRTQQEDSAVYLCASSLAPYRDRGRKTQYFGPGTRLLVL.

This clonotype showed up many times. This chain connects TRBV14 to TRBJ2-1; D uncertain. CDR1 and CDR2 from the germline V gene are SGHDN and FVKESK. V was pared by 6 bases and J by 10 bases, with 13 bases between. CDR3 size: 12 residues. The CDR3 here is CASSEIPSEQFF. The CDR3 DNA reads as TGTGCCAGCAGTGAGATACCTTCGGAGCAGTTCTTC. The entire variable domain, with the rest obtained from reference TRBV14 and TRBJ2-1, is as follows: EAGVTQFPSHSVIEKGQTVTLRCDPISGHDNLYWYRRVMGKEIKFLLHFVKESKQDESGMPNNRFLAERTGGTYSTLKVQPAELEDSGVYFCASSEIPSEQFFGPGTRLTVL.

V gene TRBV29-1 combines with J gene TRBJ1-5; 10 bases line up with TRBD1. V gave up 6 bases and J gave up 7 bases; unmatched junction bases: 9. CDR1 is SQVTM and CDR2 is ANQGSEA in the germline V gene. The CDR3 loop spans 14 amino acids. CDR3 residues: CSVRDRGPGQPQHF. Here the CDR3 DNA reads TGCAGCGTGAGAGACAGGGGGCCGGGGCAGCCCCAGCATTTT.

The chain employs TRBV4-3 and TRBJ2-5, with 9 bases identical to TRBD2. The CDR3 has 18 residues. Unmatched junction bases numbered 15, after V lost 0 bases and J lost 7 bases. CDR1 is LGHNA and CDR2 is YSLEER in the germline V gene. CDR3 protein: CASSQDRIAGADGGTQYF. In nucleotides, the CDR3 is TGCGCCAGCAGCCAAGATCGAATAGCGGGGGCAGACGGGGGGACCCAGTACTTC.